This T cell receptor beta chain was sequenced in a study of blood T cell repertoires in COVID-19. The protocol was immunoSEQ multiplex PCR, while the TCRdb copy is restricted to in-frame clones and leaves out a portion. In the table there are 250,000 or so clones, 80% to 90% of which are singletons. V shed 6 bases and J 2 bases; nucleotides not matched to a gene: 17. The length of the CDR3 is 18 residues. CDR1 and CDR2 (germline): MDHEN, SYDVKM. The receptor was derived from a woman between 35 and 50 years old who had been exposed to COVID-19. The chain carries TRBV28 and TRBJ1-1; 8 bases fit TRBD1. The sample consisted of PBMCs or T cells enriched from blood (not recorded which). The CDR3 protein is CASRLRSGTGATNTEAFF. The CDR3 nucleotides are TGTGCCAGCAGATTACGATCCGGGACAGGAGCTACCAACACTGAAGCTTTCTTT.